The entry below describes one TCR beta chain. V gave up 5 bases and J gave up 0 bases; unmatched junction bases: 4. CDR1 and CDR2 (germline): SQVTM, ANQGSEA. The CDR3 contains 14 residues. In the original analysis: Amplification from reference gene primers served as the basis for estimated nucleated cell counts. Some clones are missing from TCRdb's copy, which holds only in-frame ones; the method was immunoSEQ multiplex PCR. That table supplies the V and J calls and clone size; D and trimming were determined from the DNA. The sample records 100,000 to 150,000 clones, approximately 88% being singletons. The sample is drawn from a study of blood T cell repertoires in COVID-19. Study background: Collection of acute and convalescent COVID-19 samples took place in the United States, Italy and Spain. Nucleic acid was either cDNA or gDNA, and it came from T cells, B-cell-depleted T cells, or PBMCs.

The sequence was collected from a man aged 50 to 60 with acute or convalescent COVID-19. The chain joins TRBV29-1 to TRBJ2-7; 10 bases are shared with TRBD2. Sequencing was performed on peripheral blood. The CDR3 sequence: CSVSTSGYSYEQYF. CDR3 DNA: TGCAGCGTTTCGACTAGCGGGTACTCCTACGAGCAGTACTTC.